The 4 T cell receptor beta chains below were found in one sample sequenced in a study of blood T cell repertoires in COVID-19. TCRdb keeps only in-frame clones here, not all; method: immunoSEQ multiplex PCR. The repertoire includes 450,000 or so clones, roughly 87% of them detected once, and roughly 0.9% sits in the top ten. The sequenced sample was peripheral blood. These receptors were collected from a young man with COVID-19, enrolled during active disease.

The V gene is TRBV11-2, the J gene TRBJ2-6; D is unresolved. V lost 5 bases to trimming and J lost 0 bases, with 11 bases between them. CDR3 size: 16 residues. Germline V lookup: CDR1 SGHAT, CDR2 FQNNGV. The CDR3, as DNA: TGTGCCAGCAGCGTTTCCAGGTTCTCTGGGGCCAACGTCCTGACTTTC. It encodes CASSVSRFSGANVLTF.

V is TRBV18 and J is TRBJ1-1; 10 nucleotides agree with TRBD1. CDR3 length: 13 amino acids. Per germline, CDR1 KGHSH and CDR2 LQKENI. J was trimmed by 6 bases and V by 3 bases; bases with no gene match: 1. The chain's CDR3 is CASSPGTGAEAFF. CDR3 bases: TGTGCCAGCTCACCCGGGACAGGGGCTGAAGCTTTCTTT.

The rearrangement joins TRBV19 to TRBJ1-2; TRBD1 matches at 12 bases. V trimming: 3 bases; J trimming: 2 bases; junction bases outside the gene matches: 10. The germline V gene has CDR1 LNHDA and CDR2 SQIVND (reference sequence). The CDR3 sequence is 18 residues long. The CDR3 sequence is CASSIMTGQGASNYGYTF. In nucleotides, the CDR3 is TGTGCCAGTAGTATCATGACGGGACAGGGGGCGTCGAACTATGGCTACACCTTC.

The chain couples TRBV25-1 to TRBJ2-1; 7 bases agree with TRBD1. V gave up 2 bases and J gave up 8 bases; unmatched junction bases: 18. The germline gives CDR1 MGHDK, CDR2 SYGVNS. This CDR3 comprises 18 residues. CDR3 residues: CASSENRTGVVFCYEQFF. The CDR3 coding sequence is TGTGCCAGCAGTGAAAACAGGACAGGTGTGGTTTTTTGCTATGAGCAGTTCTTC.